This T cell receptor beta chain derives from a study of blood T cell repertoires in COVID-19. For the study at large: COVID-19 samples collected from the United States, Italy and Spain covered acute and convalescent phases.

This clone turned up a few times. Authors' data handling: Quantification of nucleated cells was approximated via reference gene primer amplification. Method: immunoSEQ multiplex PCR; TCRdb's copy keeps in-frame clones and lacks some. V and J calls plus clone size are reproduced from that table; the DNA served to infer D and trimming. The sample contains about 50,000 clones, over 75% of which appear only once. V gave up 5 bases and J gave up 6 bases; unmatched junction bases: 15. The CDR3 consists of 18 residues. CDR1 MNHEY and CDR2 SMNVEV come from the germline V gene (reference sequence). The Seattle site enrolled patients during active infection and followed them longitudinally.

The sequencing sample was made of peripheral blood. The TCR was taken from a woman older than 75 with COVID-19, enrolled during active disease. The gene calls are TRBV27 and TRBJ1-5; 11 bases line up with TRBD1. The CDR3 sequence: CASSTYQHWTGGRQPQHF. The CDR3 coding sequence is TGTGCCAGCAGTACATATCAACACTGGACAGGGGGCCGTCAGCCCCAGCATTTT.